This T cell receptor (beta chain) was profiled in a study of blood T cell repertoires in COVID-19. Across the whole study: Donors in the United States, Italy and Spain gave samples during acute or convalescent COVID-19.

Donors were grouped by their self-reported clinical history. Original data processing: Cell counts per sample came from amplifying reference gene primers. Clones were read by immunoSEQ multiplex PCR, and TCRdb kept only the in-frame ones, dropping some. For V, J and clone size, that table is used; D and trimming come from the DNA. The table shows some 260,000 clones, with 87% occurring only once. The CDR3 has 16 residues. V shed 2 bases and J 4 bases; nucleotides not matched to a gene: 4. Germline V gene data show CDR1 as MGHDK and CDR2 as SYGVNS. The receptor was derived from a woman aged 30 to 39 with acute COVID-19. This rearrangement joins TRBV25-1 to TRBJ2-1; 11 bases agree with TRBD1. Input material: PBMCs or T cells enriched from blood (not recorded which). The CDR3 DNA follows: TGTGCCAGCAGTGAAAGATGGGACAGGGGGTACAATGAGCAGTTCTTC. This gives the protein CASSERWDRGYNEQFF.